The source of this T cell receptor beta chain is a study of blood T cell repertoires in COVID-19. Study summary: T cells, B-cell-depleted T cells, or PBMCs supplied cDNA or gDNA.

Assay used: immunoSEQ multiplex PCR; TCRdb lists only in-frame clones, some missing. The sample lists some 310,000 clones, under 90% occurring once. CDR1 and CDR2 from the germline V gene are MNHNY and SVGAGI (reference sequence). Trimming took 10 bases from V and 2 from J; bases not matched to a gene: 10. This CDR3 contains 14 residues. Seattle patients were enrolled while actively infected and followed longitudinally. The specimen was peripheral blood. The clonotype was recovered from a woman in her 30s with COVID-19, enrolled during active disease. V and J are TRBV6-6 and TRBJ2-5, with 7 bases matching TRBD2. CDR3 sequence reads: CATQVEGGQETQYF. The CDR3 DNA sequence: TGTGCCACCCAAGTAGAGGGAGGGCAAGAGACCCAGTACTTC.